This T cell receptor beta chain was documented in a study of shared clonotypes between healthy human individuals. Study-level points and caveats: Sequencing depth was a factor that was expected to affect clonotype sharing among donors. Sequencing of the sorted subsets was shown by rarefaction to be incomplete despite large depth.

Remarks on this clone: What it binds is not known.

Sequencing was at deep level. Evenly divided among several immunoSEQ plates was the genomic DNA of each subset. Libraries were prepared by immunoSEQ multiplex PCR; TCRdb keeps only in-frame clonotypes and omits some of them. This table has millions of clones, 85% to 95% appearing once. The TCR originated in a man between 18 and 35 years old in good health. The sequenced sample was naive CD4+ T cells sorted from blood. Subset given: CD45RA+ positively selected.

CDR3: CASSPSRDSTYEQYF. The CDR3 DNA reads as TGTGCCAGCTCACCAAGTCGGGACAGCACCTACGAGCAGTACTTC. The chain employs TRBV18 and TRBJ2-7; 7 bases align to TRBD1. The CDR3 is 15 amino acids. Per the germline V gene, CDR1 is KGHSH and CDR2 is LQKENI. V trimming: 2 bases; J trimming: 2 bases; junction bases outside the gene matches: 6.